The following is a T cell receptor (beta chain) sequence with its context. Its specificity is unknown. Patients in the study, people with chemo-refractory metastatic non-small-cell lung cancer, received focal radiation plus ipilimumab CTLA-4 blockade. Generated by immunoSEQ multiplex PCR, the TCRdb table keeps only in-frame clones and is missing some. The data contain about 51,000 clones, roughly three quarters of them singletons. The CDR3 covers 16 residues. V was pared by 4 bases and J by 4 bases, with 9 bases of the junction left unmatched. Germline values: CDR1 SGDLS, CDR2 YYNGEE. The data derive from a study of radiotherapy plus CTLA-4 blockade in lung cancer. Whole-study results and caveats: Increased serum interferon-beta after radiation also reportedly predicted response strongly. Radiotherapy with ipilimumab was followed by blood expansion of tumor-derived clones.

The sample consisted of peripheral blood, taken from a patient treated with radiotherapy plus ipilimumab. This clonotype was sampled from a human donor with non-small cell lung cancer who had a complete response to radiotherapy plus ipilimumab. This chain links TRBV9 with TRBJ2-2; TRBD1 matches at 8 bases. The CDR3 DNA reads as TGTGCCAGCAGCTTCCTGGACAGGGCGAGCACCGGGGAGCTGTTTTTT. It encodes CASSFLDRASTGELFF.